This T cell receptor beta chain was profiled in a study of blood T cells in healthy people across ages. For the study at large: The template switching approach captured approximately one barcoded beta molecule for every two T cells.

For this clonotype: Antigen specificity is unknown.

Germline V gene sequence: CDR1 MDHEN, CDR2 SYDVKM. V was cut by 6 bases and J by 8 bases, with 17 bases left in between. The length of the CDR3 is 14 residues. Alongside a J-beta primer mix, a sample-barcoded 5' primer served in a second PCR lasting roughly 6 to 11 cycles. Every single cDNA molecule received a tag from a template-switch adaptor with 12 random nucleotides. TCRdb fed the 5' RACE reads into MiXCR, producing one record per CDR3 protein. The sample records roughly 900,000 distinct CDR3 sequences, approximately 49% being singletons. Regarding the study as a whole: What prevented conclusive comparison of naive and antigen-experienced cells was that PBMCs were unsorted. Per-million-T-cell TCR beta diversity fell roughly linearly with age.

The J gene is TRBJ2-1, the V gene TRBV28; D may correspond to TRBD1 or TRBD2 (5 bases each). Specimen: blood. The receptor's source is a man aged 25-40 years in good health. The CDR3, as DNA: TGTGCCAGCAGCGGGACCTCGGATTTCGATGAGCAGTTCTTC. Its translation: CASSGTSDFDEQFF.